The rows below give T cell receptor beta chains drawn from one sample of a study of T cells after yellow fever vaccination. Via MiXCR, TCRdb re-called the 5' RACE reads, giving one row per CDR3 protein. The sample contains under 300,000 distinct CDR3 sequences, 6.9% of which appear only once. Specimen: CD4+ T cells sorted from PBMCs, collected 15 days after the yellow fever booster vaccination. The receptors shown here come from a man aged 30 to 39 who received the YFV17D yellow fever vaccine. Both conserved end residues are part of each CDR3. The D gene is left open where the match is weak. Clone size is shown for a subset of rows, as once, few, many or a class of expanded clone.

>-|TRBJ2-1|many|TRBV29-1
TGCAGCGTTGAAGGAATCGGTGAGCAGTTCTTC
CSVEGIGEQFF
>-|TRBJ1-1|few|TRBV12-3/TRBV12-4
TGTGCCAGCAGTCCGATAAGTGGGGCGGAGAGAGCTTTCTTT
CASSPISGAERAFF
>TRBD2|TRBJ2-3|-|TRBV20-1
TGCAGTGCTAGAGCCGGGGCTAGCGGGGGCCTCTCTACGCAGTATTTT
CSARAGASGGLSTQYF
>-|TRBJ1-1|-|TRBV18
TGTGCCAGCTCACCACGTAGTGGGAGCACTGAAGCTTTCTTT
CASSPRSGSTEAFF
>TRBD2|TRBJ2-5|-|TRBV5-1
TGCGCCAGCAGCAGCGGGACGCCCCCAGAGACCCAGTACTTC
CASSSGTPPETQYF
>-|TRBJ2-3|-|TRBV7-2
TGTGCCAGCAGCTTAGGAGTTAGCGCAGATACGCAGTATTTT
CASSLGVSADTQYF
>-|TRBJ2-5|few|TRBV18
TGTGCCAGCTCAACCCGGACAGAAGAGACCCAGTACTTC
CASSTRTEETQYF
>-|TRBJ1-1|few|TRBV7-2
TGTGCCAGCAGCTTTAGCAAGGTAGGGAACACTGAAGCTTTCTTT
CASSFSKVGNTEAFF
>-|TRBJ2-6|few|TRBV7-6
TGTGCCAGCAGCTTAGAATTGGGTCGGGCCAACGTCCTGACTTTC
CASSLELGRANVLTF
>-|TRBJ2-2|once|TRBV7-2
TGTCCCAGCAAGAAGGAGTATTACACCGGGGAGCCGTTTTTT
CPSKKEYYTGEPFF
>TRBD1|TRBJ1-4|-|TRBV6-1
TGTGCCAGCAGGAGGACAGGGTTGGGCACTAATGAAAAACTGTTTTTT
CASRRTGLGTNEKLFF
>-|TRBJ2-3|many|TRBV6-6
TGTGCCAGCGGGAGCACAGATACGCAGTATTTT
CASGSTDTQYF
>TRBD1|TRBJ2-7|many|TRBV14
TGTGCCAGCAGCCAGGAGGGACAGGGGTTTCGCGAGCAGTACTTC
CASSQEGQGFREQYF
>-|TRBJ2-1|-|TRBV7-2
TGTGCCAGCCTGGAGCTTGGCAAACGCTCCTACAATGAGCAGTTCTTC
CASLELGKRSYNEQFF
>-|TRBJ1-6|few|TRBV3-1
TGTGCCAGCAGCCAAGACTTACTACAGGGAAATTCACCCCTCCACTTT
CASSQDLLQGNSPLHF
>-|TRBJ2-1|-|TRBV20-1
TGCAGTGCAGATCAGGGAGATGAGCAGTTCTTC
CSADQGDEQFF
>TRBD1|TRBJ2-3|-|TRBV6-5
TGTGCCAGCAGTCGACTCGGACAGGGGAGAGTAGATACGCAGTATTTT
CASSRLGQGRVDTQYF
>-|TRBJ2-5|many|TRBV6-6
TGTGCCAGCAGTTCCCCCTGGGGCAGGGGATACTTC
CASSSPWGRGYF
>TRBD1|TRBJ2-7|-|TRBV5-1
TGCGCCAGCAGCCGTACACAGGGGCAGGGTTTCTACGAGCAGTACTTC
CASSRTQGQGFYEQYF
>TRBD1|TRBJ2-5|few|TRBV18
TGTGCCAGCTCACCTCCGGGACAGGGAGGGGAGACCCAGTACTTC
CASSPPGQGGETQYF
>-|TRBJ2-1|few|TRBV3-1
TGTGCCAGCAGTACCAGGGTGTACAATGAGCAGTTCTTC
CASSTRVYNEQFF
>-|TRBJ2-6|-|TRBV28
TGTGCCAGCAGCTCTGGGGGCTCTGGGGCCAACGTCCTGACTTTC
CASSSGGSGANVLTF